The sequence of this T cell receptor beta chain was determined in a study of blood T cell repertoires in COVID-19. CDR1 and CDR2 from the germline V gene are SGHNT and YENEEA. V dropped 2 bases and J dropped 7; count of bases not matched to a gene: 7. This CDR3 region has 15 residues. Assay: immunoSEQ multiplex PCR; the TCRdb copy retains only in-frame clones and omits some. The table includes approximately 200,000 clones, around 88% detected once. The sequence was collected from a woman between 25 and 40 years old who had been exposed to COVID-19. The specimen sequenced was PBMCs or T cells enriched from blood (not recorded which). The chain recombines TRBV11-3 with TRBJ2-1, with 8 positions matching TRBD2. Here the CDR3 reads CASSLLAGPRNEQFF. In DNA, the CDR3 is TGTGCCAGCAGCTTATTAGCGGGGCCCCGGAATGAGCAGTTCTTC.